A single sample gave rise to the 27 T cell receptor beta chains below, sequenced in a study of CD4+ T cells in melanoma. Profiled with immunoSEQ multiplex PCR; TCRdb holds only in-frame clones, not every one. This table has around 16,000 clones, around 69% appearing once. Material for sequencing was cells from a culture (not recorded whether cultured in vitro). These receptors originate from a human donor with melanoma.

V gene TRBV29-1 combines with J gene TRBJ2-3; 11 bases are shared with TRBD1. Per the germline V gene, CDR1 is SQVTM and CDR2 is ANQGSEA. The CDR3 is 17 residues long. The V gene end was trimmed by 3 bases and the J gene end by 1 base; junction bases not matched to a gene: 9. The CDR3 loop reads CSVDPMGQGVGTDTQYF. The CDR3 nucleotides read TGCAGCGTTGACCCCATGGGACAGGGGGTTGGCACAGATACGCAGTATTTT.

Sample share makes this clone medium-sized. The rearrangement joins TRBV30 to TRBJ1-6; 7 nucleotides align to TRBD1. CDR3 length equals 14 residues. Germline V lookup: CDR1 GTSNPN, CDR2 SVGIG (reference sequence). Trimming removed 2 bases from V and 10 bases from J; junction bases left unmatched: 8. For the CDR3, the DNA is TGTGCCTGGAGTACAGGGGCCGACGGATCACCCCTCCACTTT. Translated, it gives CAWSTGADGSPLHF.

This chain joins TRBV28 and TRBJ2-7, with TRBD1 matching 8 bases. CDR1 and CDR2 (germline): MDHEN, SYDVKM. The CDR3 length is 15 residues. V lost 5 bases, J lost 3 bases, and 9 bases stayed unmatched. As DNA, the CDR3 is TGTGCCAGCAGTGGGACAGGATCGATAATCTACGAGCAGTACTTC. This gives the protein CASSGTGSIIYEQYF.

The rearrangement joins TRBV5-1 to TRBJ2-2, with 7 bases that match TRBD1. CDR1 is SGHRS, CDR2 YFSETQ, per germline. This CDR3 has 15 amino acids. The V gene end was trimmed by 4 bases and the J gene end by 5 bases; junction bases not matched to a gene: 8. CDR3 sequence reads: CASSQDRAGTGELFF. The DNA of the CDR3 is TGCGCCAGCAGCCAAGACAGGGCCGGGACCGGGGAGCTGTTTTTT.

The rearrangement links TRBV6-5 to TRBJ1-1; D is uncertain. Germline lookup yields CDR1 MNHEY and CDR2 SVGAGI. CDR3 length equals 14 residues. V shed 2 bases and J shed 11 bases, with 18 bases lying between them. CDR3 in DNA: TGTGCCAGCAGTTACACACAGAGCTTAAGAGGGGCTTTCTTT. This gives the protein CASSYTQSLRGAFF.

The rearrangement uses TRBV19 and TRBJ1-2, with 8 bases matching TRBD1. Trimming removed 5 bases from V and 8 bases from J; junction bases left unmatched: 10. The germline V gene has CDR1 LNHDA and CDR2 SQIVND (reference sequence). This CDR3 region has 14 residues. CDR3 bases: TGTGCCAGTAGTCCCCTGGACAGGGAGAGGGGCTACACCTTC. It codes for CASSPLDRERGYTF.

The chain has TRBV4-1 and TRBJ1-5; TRBD1 is a possible D gene (5 bases). Trimming shortened V by 1 base and J by 2 bases, and 15 bases separated the two germline ends. The CDR3 has 17 residues. CDR1 is MGHRA and CDR2 is YSYEKL in the germline V gene. The CDR3 sequence: CASSQGAPRGRNQPQHF. In nucleotides, the CDR3 is TGCGCCAGCAGCCAAGGTGCTCCGCGGGGCCGCAATCAGCCCCAGCATTTT.

V usage is TRBV7-8 and J usage is TRBJ2-5, with 7 bases identical to TRBD1. Germline lookup yields CDR1 SGHVS and CDR2 FQNEAQ. The CDR3 has 15 residues. The V gene end was trimmed by 6 bases and the J gene end by 1 base; junction bases not matched to a gene: 8. CDR3 DNA sequence: TGTGCCAGCAGGAATAGGGGGCCTTCCCAAGAGACCCAGTACTTC. Amino acids: CASRNRGPSQETQYF.

The chain links TRBV6-5 to TRBJ1-6; maybe TRBD1 (5 bases). This CDR3 contains 15 residues. Germline V CDR1 and CDR2: MNHEY, SVGAGI. The V and J ends lost 7 bases and 4 bases respectively, with 14 bases between them. The CDR3 is CASKSPGGYNSPLHF. The CDR3 nucleotides read TGTGCCAGCAAATCTCCGGGGGGATATAATTCACCCCTCCACTTT.

The rearrangement uses TRBV7-8 and TRBJ1-2; weak D call: TRBD1 (5 bases). Germline V CDR1 and CDR2: SGHVS, FQNEAQ. The germline V and J ends were trimmed by 1 base and 5 bases, with 11 bases remaining between them. The CDR3 sequence is 14 residues long. CDR3 protein: CASSLVAGGYGYTF. The CDR3 DNA reads TGTGCCAGCAGCTTAGTTGCCGGGGGATATGGCTACACCTTC.

This clone was seen once. The chain has TRBV7-2 and TRBJ2-5; 12 nucleotides line up with TRBD2. Unmatched junction bases numbered 15, after V lost 3 bases and J lost 7 bases. The CDR3 extends over 18 amino acids. CDR1 SGHTA and CDR2 FQGNSA come from the germline V gene. Here the CDR3 reads CASSFLGDSSGGAGTQYF. As DNA, the CDR3 is TGTGCCAGCAGCTTCCTCGGCGATTCTAGCGGGGGGGCCGGGACCCAGTACTTC.

The V gene is TRBV2, the J gene TRBJ1-6; 9 bases are a match to TRBD1. The CDR3 extends over 15 amino acids. Germline trimming cut 6 bases from V and 7 bases from J; bases unmatched to any gene: 7. Germline CDR1 and CDR2: SNHLY and FYNNEI. This CDR3 is CASRKQGAGNSPLHF. The CDR3 nucleotides are TGTGCCAGCAGAAAACAGGGGGCAGGGAATTCACCCCTCCACTTT.

In nucleotides, the CDR3 is TGCGCCAGCAGCTGGACCGGAGTAGCGTTGGATACGCAGTATTTT. Translated, it gives CASSWTGVALDTQYF. The chain recombines TRBV5-1 with TRBJ2-3, with TRBD2 as a possible D gene (5 bases). The CDR3 loop spans 15 amino acids. V was cut by 3 bases and J by 6 bases, with 17 bases left in between. Per the germline V gene, CDR1 is SGHRS and CDR2 is YFSETQ.

V and J are TRBV21-1 and TRBJ1-4. TRBV21-1 is a pseudogene locus. The CDR3 consists of 14 residues. CDR3 sequence reads: CASSSLRANEKLFF. CDR3 nucleotides: TGTGCCAGCAGCAGCCTGAGAGCTAATGAAAAACTGTTTTTT.

J is TRBJ1-6 and V is TRBV5-6, with 9 bases lining up with TRBD1. Germline lookup yields CDR1 SGHDT and CDR2 YYEEEE. V gave up 2 bases and J gave up 7 bases; unmatched junction bases: 7. The CDR3 spans 16 residues. CDR3 sequence (DNA): TGTGCCAGCAGCTTATTAGGCGGACAGGGGAATTCACCCCTCCACTTT. Translation: CASSLLGGQGNSPLHF.

A single count supports this clone. This chain connects TRBV5-1 to TRBJ2-1; 8 positions agree with TRBD2. The CDR3 has 14 residues. CDR1 and CDR2 (germline): SGHRS, YFSETQ. V lost 4 bases and J lost 3; bases outside the gene matches: 3. The CDR3 nucleotides are TGCGCCAGCAGCCGGGGGGGCCTCTACAATGAGCAGTTCTTC. This translates into CASSRGGLYNEQFF.

The V gene is TRBV7-8, the J gene TRBJ2-3; D possibly uses TRBD1 or TRBD2 (5 bases each). CDR3 length: 16 amino acids. Trimming removed 5 bases at V and 3 bases at J, with 18 bases between. Per germline, CDR1 SGHVS and CDR2 FQNEAQ. DNA for the CDR3: TGTGCCAGCAGCCCGGGGACGGTCAGGTCAACAGATACGCAGTATTTT. Amino acids: CASSPGTVRSTDTQYF.

The V and J genes are TRBV5-1 and TRBJ2-1; the D gene is possibly TRBD1 (5 bases). V lost 4 bases, J lost 5 bases, and 19 bases lay in between. The CDR3 sequence is 16 residues long. Per the germline V gene, CDR1 is SGHRS and CDR2 is YFSETQ. The DNA of the CDR3 is TGCGCCAGCAGCCGCACGACAGCTTACCAAGACAATGAGCAGTTCTTC. Protein: CASSRTTAYQDNEQFF.

The chain couples TRBV19 to TRBJ2-3, with 7 positions matching TRBD2. This CDR3 comprises 16 residues. The germline V gene has CDR1 LNHDA and CDR2 SQIVND (reference sequence). Trimming cost V 6 bases and J 4 bases; bases outside gene matches: 13. The CDR3 spells CASRSAGRGFADTQYF. The CDR3, as DNA: TGTGCCAGTAGGTCGGCCGGGCGGGGGTTTGCAGATACGCAGTATTTT. The whole variable domain, remainder taken from reference TRBV19 and TRBJ2-3, is DGGITQSPKYLFRKEGQNVTLSCEQNLNHDAMYWYRQDPGQGLRLIYYSQIVNDFQKGDIAEGYSVSREKKESFPLTVTSAQKNPTAFYLCASRSAGRGFADTQYFGPGTRLTVL.

The genes are TRBV6-5 and TRBJ1-5; possibly TRBD1 for D (6 bases). The CDR3 covers 14 residues. In germline, CDR1 is MNHEY, CDR2 SVGAGI. Trimming removed 7 bases from V and 8 bases from J, with 18 bases in between. The DNA for the CDR3 is TGTGCCAGCACTAAAGGGGGTGCTGGAGAGCCCCAGCATTTT. The encoded protein is CASTKGGAGEPQHF.

The rearrangement links TRBV2 to TRBJ1-2; TRBD1 matches 7 bases. Germline CDR1 is SNHLY and CDR2 is FYNNEI. Trimming cost V 6 bases and J 6 bases; bases outside gene matches: 4. The CDR3 has 12 residues. The CDR3 spells CASRDRRDGYTF. The CDR3, as DNA: TGTGCCAGCAGGGACAGGAGAGATGGCTACACCTTC.

This clone is medium-sized in the sample. The chain uses TRBV27 and TRBJ1-3; D is undetermined. Trimming shortened V by 1 base and J by 3 bases, and 4 bases separated the two germline ends. Per germline, CDR1 MNHEY and CDR2 SMNVEV (reference sequence). The CDR3 runs to 13 residues. The CDR3 nucleotides are TGTGCCAGCAGTTTATTAAGTGGAAACACCATATATTTT. Translation gives CASSLLSGNTIYF.

The J gene is TRBJ1-1, the V gene TRBV6-4, with D perhaps matching TRBD1 (5 bases). Trimming removed 8 bases at V and 1 base at J, with 17 bases between. Germline CDR1 MRHNA, CDR2 SNTAGT. This CDR3 is built from 15 residues. The CDR3 bases are TGTGCCAGCTCGGCAGGGCGGGGTAGGAACACTGAAGCTTTCTTT. Residues: CASSAGRGRNTEAFF.

The CDR3 sequence is CASSSYTGTGLTGELFF. CDR3 in DNA: TGTGCCAGCAGCTCATATACCGGGACTGGACTCACCGGGGAGCTGTTTTTT. This chain joins TRBV7-3 and TRBJ2-2; possibly TRBD2 for D (6 bases). The germline CDR1 and CDR2 sequences are SGHTA and FQGTGA. The CDR3 extends over 17 amino acids. V lost 4 bases and J 4 bases, leaving 19 bases between the germline ends.

The count of this clone is one. This chain connects TRBV5-4 to TRBJ1-1; 7 bases fit TRBD1. This CDR3 has 16 amino acids. V shed 4 bases, J shed 6 bases, and the junction held 15 bases outside the gene matches. CDR1 SGHNT and CDR2 YYREEE come from the germline V gene (reference sequence). DNA for the CDR3: TGTGCCAGCAGCGGTTGGGGGCGACAGGGCAAATCTGAAGCTTTCTTT. Translation gives CASSGWGRQGKSEAFF.

The rearrangement joins TRBV6-5 to TRBJ1-5; D gene ambiguous. V was cut by 6 bases and J by 3 bases, with 9 bases left in between. Germline CDR1 reads MNHEY; CDR2 reads SVGAGI. The CDR3 has 13 amino acids. The DNA for the CDR3 is TGTGCCAGCAGGGTTGACAACAATCAGCCCCAGCATTTT. Protein sequence: CASRVDNNQPQHF.

In its sample, this clone was seen a few times. The chain combines TRBV7-6 with TRBJ1-5; 10 bases match TRBD1. The ends lost 5 bases at V and 10 bases at J; junction bases unmatched: 5. The length of the CDR3 is 13 residues. Germline V gene data show CDR1 as SGHVS and CDR2 as FNYEAQ. The CDR3 here is CASSPWDRGPQHF. In nucleotides, the CDR3 is TGTGCCAGCAGCCCGTGGGACAGGGGTCCCCAGCATTTT.